The 8 T cell receptor beta chains below come from one sample, sequenced in a study of neurological immune-mediated disorders. TCRdb itself ran the 5' RACE reads through MiXCR, one entry per CDR3 protein. The sample carries about 50,000 distinct CDR3 sequences, 9% to 10% recorded once. The sample's time point: longitudinal time-point 1 (baseline). Sequencing input: PBMCs. Receptors originate from a woman in her forties in good health.

This clonotype occurred many times. V is TRBV4-1 and J is TRBJ1-2; 9 bases line up with TRBD1. Germline CDR1 MGHRA, CDR2 YSYEKL. The CDR3 has 15 residues. V was clipped by 2 bases and J by 5 bases; unmatched bases: 6. The CDR3 DNA is TGCGCCAGCAGCCAAACACAGGGGGCAGTTTATGGCTACACCTTC. This codes for CASSQTQGAVYGYTF.

At least ten counts were recorded for this clonotype. V is TRBV5-1 and J is TRBJ2-2, with unresolved D. There are 16 residues in the CDR3. The germline V and J ends were trimmed by 0 bases and 4 bases, with 13 bases remaining between them. Germline CDR1 SGHRS, CDR2 YFSETQ. The chain's CDR3 is CASSLGSSFGTGELFF. The CDR3, as DNA: TGCGCCAGCAGCTTGGGCAGCTCCTTTGGCACCGGGGAGCTGTTTTTT.

This clonotype was observed at least ten times. V and J are TRBV6-2 or TRBV6-3 and TRBJ1-2; D gene uncertain. This CDR3 is built from 13 residues. V gave up 2 bases and J gave up 8 bases, with 12 bases separating them. Germline V gives CDR1 MNHEY, CDR2 SVGEGT. The CDR3 sequence: CASSYESSRGYTF. CDR3 nucleotides: TGTGCCAGCAGTTACGAGAGCAGCCGCGGCTACACCTTC.

The sample holds many counts of this clonotype. The chain links TRBV25-1 to TRBJ1-6; D remains ambiguous. CDR3 length: 13 residues. Germline CDR1 is MGHDK and CDR2 is SYGVNS. The germline V and J ends were trimmed by 6 bases and 8 bases, with 11 bases remaining between them. Here the CDR3 DNA reads TGTGCCAGCAGCTGGGGTGGGGATTCACCCCTCCACTTT. Protein product: CASSWGGDSPLHF.

This clonotype has ten or more counts. The chain is built from TRBV10-2 and TRBJ2-1, with 7 nucleotides matching TRBD2. V shed 6 bases and J 2 bases; nucleotides not matched to a gene: 1. The germline V gene has CDR1 WSHSY and CDR2 SAAADI. The CDR3 totals 13 residues. The CDR3 DNA sequence: TGCGCCAGCAGGGGGACTACCTACAATGAGCAGTTCTTC. It translates to CASRGTTYNEQFF.

This clonotype was counted at least ten times. The chain has TRBV5-5 and TRBJ2-5, with TRBD2 identical over 7 bases. Looked up from germline, CDR1 is SGHKS and CDR2 is YYEKEE (reference sequence). Germline trimming cut 5 bases from V and 5 bases from J; bases unmatched to any gene: 12. The CDR3 covers 15 residues. The CDR3 nucleotides read TGTGCCAGCAGTTACTATGAAGCGGGATTGGAGACCCAGTACTTC. Its translation: CASSYYEAGLETQYF.

This clonotype was picked up many times. The chain uses TRBV6-2 or TRBV6-3 and TRBJ2-7, with 12 bases identical to TRBD2. This CDR3 has 14 residues. V lost 6 bases to trimming and J lost 3 bases; unmatched junction nucleotides: 3. CDR1 and CDR2 from the germline V gene are MNHEY and SVGEGT. The CDR3 nucleotides read TGTGCCAGCAGAAGACTAGCGGGAGACTACGAGCAGTACTTC. This gives the protein CASRRLAGDYEQYF.

This clonotype was found many times. The chain links TRBV7-2 to TRBJ1-6; D possibly corresponds to TRBD1 (5 bases). V gave up 5 bases and J gave up 7 bases, with 15 bases separating them. Per the germline V gene, CDR1 is SGHTA and CDR2 is FQGNSA. The CDR3 loop spans 15 amino acids. In DNA form, the CDR3 reads TGTGCCAGCAGCCCGATCGGGACGAGCAATTCACCCCTCCACTTT. Translated: CASSPIGTSNSPLHF.